Listed here are 8 T cell receptor beta chains from one sample, sequenced in a study of T cell changes during pregnancy in multiple sclerosis. Clones were read by immunoSEQ multiplex PCR, and TCRdb kept only the in-frame ones, dropping some. The sample holds fewer than 50,000 clones, roughly 94% seen once. This sample comprised CD8+ T cells from peripheral blood mononuclear cells, obtained before pregnancy. Source of these receptors: a female donor with multiple sclerosis, enrolled in a pregnancy study.

The J gene is TRBJ1-2, the V gene TRBV11-2; 8 nucleotides agree with TRBD1. The CDR3 has 15 residues. Germline V CDR1 and CDR2: SGHAT, FQNNGV. V dropped 2 bases and J dropped 4; count of bases not matched to a gene: 6. As DNA, the CDR3 is TGTGCCAGCAGCTTAAGCAGGGGGCCGGGCTATGGCTACACCTTC. Translated, it gives CASSLSRGPGYGYTF.

The gene calls are TRBV27 and TRBJ2-7, with 8 positions matching TRBD1. Germline V CDR1 and CDR2: MNHEY, SMNVEV (reference sequence). The CDR3 sequence is 13 residues long. V gave up 5 bases and J gave up 3 bases; unmatched junction bases: 3. The CDR3 region is CASSRTGIYEQYF. Here the CDR3 DNA reads TGTGCCAGCAGTAGGACAGGGATCTACGAGCAGTACTTC.

This chain joins TRBV19 and TRBJ2-5; tentative D call: TRBD2 (6 bases). The V gene lost 9 bases and the J gene lost 2 bases, with 13 bases spanning the gap. This CDR3 is 13 amino acids long. The V gene's germline CDR1 is LNHDA and CDR2 SQIVND (reference sequence). In DNA form, the CDR3 reads TGTGCCAGCTCGACGAGCGGGCAAGAGACCCAGTACTTC. This codes for CASSTSGQETQYF.

This chain connects TRBV2 to TRBJ1-1; D gene unclear. The germline V and J ends were trimmed by 6 bases and 0 bases, with 8 bases remaining between them. CDR1 SNHLY and CDR2 FYNNEI come from the germline V gene. The CDR3 is 13 residues long. DNA for the CDR3: TGTGCCAGCAGACTAAGTTTGAACACTGAAGCTTTCTTT. Amino acid sequence: CASRLSLNTEAFF.

The V gene is TRBV4-1, the J gene TRBJ2-5; 9 nucleotides match TRBD2. Trimming took 1 base from V and 4 from J; bases not matched to a gene: 7. Germline lookup yields CDR1 MGHRA and CDR2 YSYEKL. The CDR3 is made up of 16 amino acids. CDR3 loop: CASSQGVSGSTETQYF. The CDR3 DNA reads as TGCGCCAGCAGCCAAGGAGTTAGCGGGAGTACAGAGACCCAGTACTTC.

This sequence joins TRBV19 and TRBJ2-7; perhaps TRBD1 as D (5 bases). This CDR3 region has 12 residues. CDR1 LNHDA and CDR2 SQIVND come from the germline V gene (reference sequence). The V gene lost 2 bases and the J gene lost 5 bases, with 7 bases spanning the gap. CDR3 protein: CASSIQGNEQYF. As DNA, the CDR3 is TGTGCCAGTAGTATACAGGGAAACGAGCAGTACTTC.

This rearrangement joins TRBV28 to TRBJ1-5; 10 nucleotides align to TRBD1. Germline CDR1 and CDR2: MDHEN and SYDVKM. The CDR3 sequence is 15 residues long. The J segment lost 1 base and the V segment lost 8 bases, leaving 5 bases of the junction unmatched. DNA of the CDR3: TGTGCCAGCCACTCGGGACAGGGGAGCAATCAGCCCCAGCATTTT. The encoded protein is CASHSGQGSNQPQHF.

The rearrangement links TRBV27 to TRBJ2-5; TRBD1 matches at 7 bases. The CDR3 sequence is 14 residues long. In germline, CDR1 is MNHEY, CDR2 SMNVEV (reference sequence). V was pared by 4 bases and J by 2 bases, with 4 bases of the junction left unmatched. In nucleotides, the CDR3 is TGTGCCAGCAGTTATATGGGACAGCAAGAGACCCAGTACTTC. Encoded protein: CASSYMGQQETQYF.